The 12 T cell receptor beta chains reported below all come from one sample, sequenced in a study of GPR56 and killer-like receptors on CD4 memory cells. Cells were FACS-enriched into one of five CD4+ populations defined by killer cell lectin-like receptor and GPR56 expression. TCRdb processed the reads again and assigns one entry to each CDR3 protein, with no DNA. Recorded here are several thousand distinct CDR3 sequences; the top ten clones represent about 5.3%. Sequencing used memory CD4+ T cells from blood. The receptors come from a human donor in good health.

The V call is TRBV18, the J call TRBJ2-7; TCRdb outputs TRBD1, but without DNA this stays unchecked. Germline loops: CDR1 KGHSH, CDR2 LQKENI. The CDR3 contains 14 residues. The CDR3 sequence: CASSPGTETYEQYF.

This clonotype is classed as large by frequency. The CDR3 region is CAISDRTSGNTIYF. The chain joins TRBV10-3 to TRBJ1-3. CDR3 size: 14 residues. CDR1 and CDR2 (germline): ENHRY, SYGVKD.

This clonotype is labeled medium-sized based on frequency. The V gene is TRBV6-1, the J gene TRBJ1-1. CDR1 is MNHNS, CDR2 SASEGT, per germline. This CDR3 is 17 amino acids long. Here the CDR3 reads CASSSPSVGRMNTEAFF.

The gene calls are TRBV15 and TRBJ1-5; TCRdb indicates TRBD1, and absent DNA this call remains unverified. The CDR3 runs 17 residues. Germline V gene data show CDR1 as LNHNV and CDR2 as YYDKDF (reference sequence). The CDR3 region is CATSRDPSGRGDQPQHF.

Measured by frequency, this clonotype is large. CDR3 sequence: CASSEARVYQPQHF. V gene TRBV6-1 combines with J gene TRBJ1-5. The CDR3 loop spans 14 amino acids. Germline lookup yields CDR1 MNHNS and CDR2 SASEGT.

This clonotype registers medium-sized by frequency. The chain is built from TRBV19 and TRBJ1-2; TCRdb's D gene call, TRBD1, goes unchecked for lack of DNA. This CDR3 has 14 amino acids. From germline, CDR1 is LNHDA and CDR2 SQIVND (reference sequence). This CDR3 is CASSIASLNYGYTF.

The V gene is TRBV12-3 or TRBV12-4, the J gene TRBJ1-3. The CDR3 has 15 residues. CDR3: CASSFAVDSGNTIYF.

This clonotype counts as large by frequency. V gene TRBV6-5 combines with J gene TRBJ2-1; the D gene TCRdb calls, TRBD2, cannot be checked with no DNA. CDR1 and CDR2 from the germline V gene are MNHEY and SVGAGI. This CDR3 contains 17 residues. The CDR3 spells CASRVTSGGAQSPEQFF.

This clonotype is labeled medium-sized based on frequency. The CDR3 sequence is CASSSGTGTDTQYF. The chain joins TRBV6-2 or TRBV6-3 to TRBJ2-3; TCRdb returns TRBD1, unconfirmable since there is no DNA. Per the germline V gene, CDR1 is MNHEY and CDR2 is SVGEGT. The CDR3 runs 14 residues.

The chain recombines TRBV30 with TRBJ1-1; there is no DNA to check the TCRdb D call of TRBD1. This CDR3 spans 15 amino acids. Germline assignment: CDR1 GTSNPN and CDR2 SVGIG (reference sequence). This chain's CDR3 is CAWSTSDRVATEAFF.

In terms of frequency, this clonotype is medium-sized. J is TRBJ2-1 and V is TRBV5-6; TCRdb lists TRBD1, though no DNA is available to test this call. The germline V gene encodes CDR1 SGHDT and CDR2 YYEEEE. The CDR3 contains 15 residues. The CDR3 sequence is CASSLGHGSHNEQFF.

This clonotype counts as medium-sized by frequency. This chain links TRBV6-2 or TRBV6-3 with TRBJ2-7; the TCRdb D gene call, TRBD1, has no DNA to confirm it. The germline V gene encodes CDR1 MNHEY and CDR2 SVGEGT. CDR3 length: 13 residues. Here the CDR3 reads CASIGTGAYEQYF.